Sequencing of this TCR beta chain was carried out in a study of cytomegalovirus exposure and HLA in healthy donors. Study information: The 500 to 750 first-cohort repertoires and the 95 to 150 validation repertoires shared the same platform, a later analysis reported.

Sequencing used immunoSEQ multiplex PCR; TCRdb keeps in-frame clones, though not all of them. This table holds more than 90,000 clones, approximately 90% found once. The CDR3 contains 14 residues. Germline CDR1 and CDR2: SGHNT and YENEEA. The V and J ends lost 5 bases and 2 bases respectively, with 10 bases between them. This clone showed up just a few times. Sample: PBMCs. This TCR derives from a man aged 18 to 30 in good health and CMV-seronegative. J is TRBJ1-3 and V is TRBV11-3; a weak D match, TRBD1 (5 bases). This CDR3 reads CASSPGPPGNTIYF. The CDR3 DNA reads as TGTGCCAGCAGCCCAGGGCCTCCTGGAAACACCATATATTTT.